Given below is one T cell receptor (beta chain) in context. Its antigen remains unknown. For the second PCR, which ran for 7 to 11 cycles, a sample-barcoded 5' primer and a J-beta primer mix were used. Unique molecular identifiers of 12 random nucleotides labeled each cDNA. TCRdb re-derived calls from the 5' RACE reads in MiXCR, one entry per CDR3 protein. The sample records 850,000 or so distinct CDR3 sequences, around 26% being singletons. The data stem from a study of blood T cells in healthy people across ages. Study findings and constraints: With donor CMV status unknown, expanded clonotype changes were possibly confounded. The study regarded diversity estimates from one million T cells as underestimates.

Isolated per sample were at least 7 million PBMCs. Specimen: blood. The TCR comes from a woman of 80 years or more in good health.

The CDR3 DNA reads as TGTGCCAGCAGCTTAGGGGGGTTAGCGGGTCCTCAGTTCTTC. This translates into CASSLGGLAGPQFF. The rearrangement uses TRBV7-9 and TRBJ2-1, with 7 bases fitting TRBD2. Germline values: CDR1 SEHNR, CDR2 FQNEAQ (reference sequence). This CDR3 is built from 14 residues. V lost 1 base and J lost 13; bases outside the gene matches: 10.